This T cell receptor beta chain originates from a study of graft-versus-host responses after intestinal transplantation. Background on the study: In this cohort, recipients had multivisceral, liver-intestinal, or isolated intestinal transplants. Every recipient had anti-thymocyte globulin induction and two to four years of tacrolimus plus steroids.

This clone has only a few counts. Its antigen is undetermined. The protocol was immunoSEQ multiplex PCR, while the TCRdb copy is restricted to in-frame clones and leaves out a portion. The sample holds 15,000 or so clones, around 77% seen once. General study results and limits: The authors found GvH clones in recipient marrow, some appearing first in ileum or blood. Graft-versus-host to host-versus-graft clonal ratios in allografts were high in patients with graft-donor T cell macrochimerism.

With 0 bases removed from V and 8 bases from J, the gap between germline ends came to 17 bases. The CDR3 sequence is 16 residues long. The germline V gene encodes CDR1 SGHVS and CDR2 FNYEAQ. Lamina propria and intraepithelial lymphocytes were released by processing graft tissue. The input for sequencing was ileum tissue, taken just under 28 days after intestinal transplant. The chain couples TRBV7-6 to TRBJ1-3; no clear D gene. The TCR sequence derives from a human patient who received an intestinal transplant, so some T cells may come from the graft donor. CDR3 in DNA: TGTGCCAGCAGCTTAGCGGAGGAAGGGAGTGAGGACACCATATATTTT. Translated, it gives CASSLAEEGSEDTIYF.